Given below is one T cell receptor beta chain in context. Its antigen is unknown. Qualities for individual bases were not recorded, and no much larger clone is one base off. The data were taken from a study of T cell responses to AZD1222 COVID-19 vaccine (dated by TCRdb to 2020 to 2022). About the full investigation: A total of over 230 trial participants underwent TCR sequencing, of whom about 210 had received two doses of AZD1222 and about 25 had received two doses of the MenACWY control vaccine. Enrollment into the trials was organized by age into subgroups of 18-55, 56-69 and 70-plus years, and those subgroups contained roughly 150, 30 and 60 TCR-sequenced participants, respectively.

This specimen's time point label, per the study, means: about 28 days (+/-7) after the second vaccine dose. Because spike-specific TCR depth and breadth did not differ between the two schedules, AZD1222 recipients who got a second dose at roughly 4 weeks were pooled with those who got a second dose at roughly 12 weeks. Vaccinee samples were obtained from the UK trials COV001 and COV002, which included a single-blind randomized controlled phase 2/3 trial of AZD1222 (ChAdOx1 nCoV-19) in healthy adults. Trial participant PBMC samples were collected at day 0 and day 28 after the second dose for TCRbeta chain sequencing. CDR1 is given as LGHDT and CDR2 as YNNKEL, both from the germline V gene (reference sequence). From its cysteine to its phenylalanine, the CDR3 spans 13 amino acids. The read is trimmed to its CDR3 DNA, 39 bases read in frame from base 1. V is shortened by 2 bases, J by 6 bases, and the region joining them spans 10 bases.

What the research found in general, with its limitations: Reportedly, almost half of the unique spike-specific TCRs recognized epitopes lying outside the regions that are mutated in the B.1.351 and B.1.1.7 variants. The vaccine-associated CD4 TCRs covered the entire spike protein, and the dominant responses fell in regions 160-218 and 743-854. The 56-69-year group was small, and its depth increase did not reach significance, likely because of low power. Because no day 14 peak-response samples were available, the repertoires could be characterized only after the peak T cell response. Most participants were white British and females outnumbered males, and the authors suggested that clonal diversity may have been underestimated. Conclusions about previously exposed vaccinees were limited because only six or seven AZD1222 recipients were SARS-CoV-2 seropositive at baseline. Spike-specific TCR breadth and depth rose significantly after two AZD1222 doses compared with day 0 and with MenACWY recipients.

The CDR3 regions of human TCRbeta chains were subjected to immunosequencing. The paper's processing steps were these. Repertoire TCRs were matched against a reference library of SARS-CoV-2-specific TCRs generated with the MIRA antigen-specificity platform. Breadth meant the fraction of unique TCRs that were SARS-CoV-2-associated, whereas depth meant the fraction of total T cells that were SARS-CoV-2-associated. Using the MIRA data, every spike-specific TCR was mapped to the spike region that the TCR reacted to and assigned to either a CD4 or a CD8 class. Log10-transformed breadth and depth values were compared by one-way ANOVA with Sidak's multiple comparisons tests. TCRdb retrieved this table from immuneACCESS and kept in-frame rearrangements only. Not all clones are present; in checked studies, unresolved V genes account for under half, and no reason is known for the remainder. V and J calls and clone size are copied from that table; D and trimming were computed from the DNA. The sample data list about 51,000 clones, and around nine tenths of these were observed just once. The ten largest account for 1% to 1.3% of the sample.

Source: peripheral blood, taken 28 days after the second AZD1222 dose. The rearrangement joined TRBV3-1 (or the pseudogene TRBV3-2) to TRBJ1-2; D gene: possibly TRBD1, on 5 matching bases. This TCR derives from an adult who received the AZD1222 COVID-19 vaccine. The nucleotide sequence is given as TGTGCCAGCAGCCAAACCTTAGGGGATGGCTACACCTTC. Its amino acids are CASSQTLGDGYTF.